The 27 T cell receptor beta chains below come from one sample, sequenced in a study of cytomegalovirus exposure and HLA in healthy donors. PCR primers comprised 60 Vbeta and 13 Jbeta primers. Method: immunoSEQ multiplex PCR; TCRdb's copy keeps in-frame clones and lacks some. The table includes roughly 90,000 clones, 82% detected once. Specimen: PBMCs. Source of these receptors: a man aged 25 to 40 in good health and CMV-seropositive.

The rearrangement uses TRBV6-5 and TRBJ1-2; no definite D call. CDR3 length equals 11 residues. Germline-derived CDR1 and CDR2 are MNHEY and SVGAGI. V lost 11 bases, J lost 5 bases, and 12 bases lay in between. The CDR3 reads CAVWAAYGYTF. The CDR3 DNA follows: TGTGCCGTCTGGGCAGCTTATGGCTACACCTTC.

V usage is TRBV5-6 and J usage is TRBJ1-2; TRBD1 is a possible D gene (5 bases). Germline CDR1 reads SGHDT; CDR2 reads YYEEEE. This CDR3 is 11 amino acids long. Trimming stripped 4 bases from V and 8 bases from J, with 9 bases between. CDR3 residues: CASSTGTGYTF. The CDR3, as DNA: TGTGCCAGCAGCACAGGTACCGGCTACACCTTC.

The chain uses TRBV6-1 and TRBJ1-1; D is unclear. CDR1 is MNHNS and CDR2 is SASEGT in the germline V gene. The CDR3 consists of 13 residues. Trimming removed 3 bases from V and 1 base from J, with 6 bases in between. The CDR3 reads CASSESENTEAFF. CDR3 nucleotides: TGTGCCAGCAGTGAGTCAGAGAACACTGAAGCTTTCTTT.

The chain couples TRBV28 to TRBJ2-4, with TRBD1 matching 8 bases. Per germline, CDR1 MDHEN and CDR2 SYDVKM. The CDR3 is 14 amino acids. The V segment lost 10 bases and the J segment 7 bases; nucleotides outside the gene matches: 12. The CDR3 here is CATVQGAIGNIQYF. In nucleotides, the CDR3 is TGTGCCACCGTTCAGGGGGCGATCGGTAACATTCAGTACTTC.

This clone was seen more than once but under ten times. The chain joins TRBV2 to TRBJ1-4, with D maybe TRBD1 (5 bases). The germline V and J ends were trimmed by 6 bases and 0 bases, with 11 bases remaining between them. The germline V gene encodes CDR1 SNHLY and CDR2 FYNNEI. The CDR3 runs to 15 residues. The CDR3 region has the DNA TGTGCCAGCAGACAGACAGCAGCAACTAATGAAAAACTGTTTTTT. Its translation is CASRQTAATNEKLFF.

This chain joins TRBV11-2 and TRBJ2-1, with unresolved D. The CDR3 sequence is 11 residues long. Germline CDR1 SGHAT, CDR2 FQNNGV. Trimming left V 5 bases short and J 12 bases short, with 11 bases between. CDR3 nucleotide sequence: TGTGCCAGCAGCGAAGGAACGGGGCAGTTCTTC. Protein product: CASSEGTGQFF. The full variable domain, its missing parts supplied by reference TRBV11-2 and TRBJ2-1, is EAGVAQSPRYKIIEKRQSVAFWCNPISGHATLYWYQQILGQGPKLLIQFQNNGVVDDSQLPKDRFSAERLKGVDSTLKIQPAKLEDSAVYLCASSEGTGQFFGPGTRLTVL.

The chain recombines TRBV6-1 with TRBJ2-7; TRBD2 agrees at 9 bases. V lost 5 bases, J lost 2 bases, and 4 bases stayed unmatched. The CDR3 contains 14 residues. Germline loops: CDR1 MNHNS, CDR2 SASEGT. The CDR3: CASSLVAGAYEQYF. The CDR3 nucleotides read TGTGCCAGCAGTTTGGTAGCGGGGGCCTACGAGCAGTACTTC.

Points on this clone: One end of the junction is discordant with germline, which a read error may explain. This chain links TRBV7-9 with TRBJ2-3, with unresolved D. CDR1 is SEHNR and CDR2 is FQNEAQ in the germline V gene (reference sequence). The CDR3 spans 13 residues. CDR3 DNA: TGTTCCAGCAGCCCCGGAGACACAGATACGCAGTATTTT. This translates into CSSSPGDTDTQYF.

The DNA for the CDR3 is TGTGCCTGGATAGACCGGGACAGGGGCCACGAGCAGTACTTC. Translation: CAWIDRDRGHEQYF. This chain links TRBV30 with TRBJ2-7; 10 nucleotides agree with TRBD1. There are 14 residues in the CDR3. Germline assignment: CDR1 GTSNPN and CDR2 SVGIG (reference sequence). V gave up 4 bases and J gave up 5 bases; unmatched junction bases: 8.

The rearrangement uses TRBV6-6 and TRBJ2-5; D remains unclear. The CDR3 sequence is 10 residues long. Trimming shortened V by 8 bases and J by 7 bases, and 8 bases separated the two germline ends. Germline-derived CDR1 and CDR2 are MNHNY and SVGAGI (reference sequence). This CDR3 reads CASGPRTQYF. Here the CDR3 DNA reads TGTGCCAGCGGGCCCCGGACCCAGTACTTC.

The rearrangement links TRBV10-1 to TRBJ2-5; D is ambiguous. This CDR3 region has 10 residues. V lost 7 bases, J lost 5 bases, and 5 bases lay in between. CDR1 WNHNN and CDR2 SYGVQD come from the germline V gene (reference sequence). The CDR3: CASNGETQYF. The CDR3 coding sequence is TGCGCCAGCAACGGGGAGACCCAGTACTTC.

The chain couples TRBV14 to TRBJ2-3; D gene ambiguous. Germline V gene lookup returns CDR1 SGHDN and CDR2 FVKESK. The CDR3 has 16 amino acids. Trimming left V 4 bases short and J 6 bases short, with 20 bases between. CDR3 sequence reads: CASSRRGEKYVDTQYF. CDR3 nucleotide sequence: TGTGCCAGCAGCCGCCGTGGTGAGAAATACGTGGATACGCAGTATTTT.

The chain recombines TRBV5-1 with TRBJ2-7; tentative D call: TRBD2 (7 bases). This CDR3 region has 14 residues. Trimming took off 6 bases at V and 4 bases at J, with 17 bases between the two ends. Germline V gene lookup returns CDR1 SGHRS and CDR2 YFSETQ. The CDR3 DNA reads TGCGCCAGCACCGGGGGGCAGGGAAGGTACGAGCAGTACTTC. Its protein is CASTGGQGRYEQYF.

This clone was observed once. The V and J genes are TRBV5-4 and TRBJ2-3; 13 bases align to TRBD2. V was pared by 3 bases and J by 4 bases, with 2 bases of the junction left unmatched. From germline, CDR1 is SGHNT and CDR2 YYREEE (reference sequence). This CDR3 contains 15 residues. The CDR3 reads CASSWTSGSSDTQYF. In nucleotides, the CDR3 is TGTGCCAGCAGCTGGACTAGCGGGAGTTCAGATACGCAGTATTTT.

The CDR3 is CASSRGVDPGRETQYF. For the CDR3, the DNA is TGTGCCAGCAGCCGCGGGGTGGATCCGGGACGGGAGACCCAGTACTTC. The chain couples TRBV7-9 to TRBJ2-5, with D perhaps TRBD2 (6 bases). The V end was cut by 5 bases, the J end by 5 bases, with 21 bases between. Germline CDR1 reads SEHNR; CDR2 reads FQNEAQ (reference sequence). The CDR3 totals 16 residues.

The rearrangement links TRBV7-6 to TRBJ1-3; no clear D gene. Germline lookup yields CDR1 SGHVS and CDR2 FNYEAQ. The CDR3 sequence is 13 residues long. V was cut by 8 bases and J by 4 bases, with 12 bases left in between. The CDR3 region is CASEPGLGNTIYF. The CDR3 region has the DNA TGTGCCAGCGAGCCGGGGTTGGGAAACACCATATATTTT.

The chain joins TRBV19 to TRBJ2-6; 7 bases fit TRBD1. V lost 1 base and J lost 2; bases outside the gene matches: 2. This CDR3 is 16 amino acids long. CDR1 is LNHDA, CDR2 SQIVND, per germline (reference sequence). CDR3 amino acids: CASSIGQGAGANVLTF. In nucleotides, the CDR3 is TGTGCCAGTAGTATAGGGCAGGGGGCTGGGGCCAACGTCCTGACTTTC.

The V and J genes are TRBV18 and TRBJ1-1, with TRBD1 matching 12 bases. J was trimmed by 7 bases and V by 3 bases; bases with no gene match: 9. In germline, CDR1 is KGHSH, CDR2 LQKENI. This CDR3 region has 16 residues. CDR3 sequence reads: CASSPLRGTGGVEAFF. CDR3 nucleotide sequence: TGTGCCAGCTCACCGCTACGAGGGACAGGGGGCGTTGAAGCTTTCTTT.

CDR3 loop: CASSYSFVAGELFF. CDR3 DNA sequence: TGTGCCAGCAGTTACTCGTTCGTCGCCGGGGAGCTGTTTTTT. This chain joins TRBV6-5 and TRBJ2-2; D is ambiguous. Germline V gene sequence: CDR1 MNHEY, CDR2 SVGAGI. With 0 bases removed from V and 6 bases from J, the gap between germline ends came to 8 bases. This CDR3 comprises 14 residues.

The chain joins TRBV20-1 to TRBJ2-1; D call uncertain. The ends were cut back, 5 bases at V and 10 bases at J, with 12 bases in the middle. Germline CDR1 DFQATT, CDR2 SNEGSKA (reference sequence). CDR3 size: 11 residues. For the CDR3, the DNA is TGCAGTGCTCGCCGGAGTACAGAGCAGTTCTTC. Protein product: CSARRSTEQFF.

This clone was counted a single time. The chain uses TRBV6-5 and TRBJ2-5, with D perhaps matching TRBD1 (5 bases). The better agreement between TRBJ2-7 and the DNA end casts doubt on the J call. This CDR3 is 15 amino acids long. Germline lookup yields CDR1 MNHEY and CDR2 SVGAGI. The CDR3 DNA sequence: TGTGCCAGCAGTTACTCTTGGACAACGTCCTACGAGCAGTACTTC. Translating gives CASSYSWTTSYEQYF.

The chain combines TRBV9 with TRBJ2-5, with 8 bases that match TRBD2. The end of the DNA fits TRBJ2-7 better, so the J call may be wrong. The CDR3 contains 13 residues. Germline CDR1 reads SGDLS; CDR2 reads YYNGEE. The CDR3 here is CASSGTSSGEQYF. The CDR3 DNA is TGTGCCAGCAGCGGGACTAGCAGTGGCGAGCAGTACTTC.

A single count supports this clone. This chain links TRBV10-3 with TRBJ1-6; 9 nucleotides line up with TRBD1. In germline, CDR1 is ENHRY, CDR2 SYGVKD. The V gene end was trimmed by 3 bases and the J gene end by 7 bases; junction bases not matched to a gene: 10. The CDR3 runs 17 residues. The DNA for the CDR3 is TGTGCCATCAGTGAAGGTCGGGGGACAGGGCGGAATTCACCCCTCCACTTT. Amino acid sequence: CAISEGRGTGRNSPLHF.

CDR3 in amino acids: CASRFFASEAFF. The CDR3 DNA sequence: TGTGCCAGCAGATTTTTTGCGAGTGAAGCTTTCTTT. The chain uses TRBV25-1 and TRBJ1-1, with D unresolved. The V end lost 6 bases, the J end lost 7 bases, and 12 bases lay between the germline ends. This CDR3 has 12 amino acids. Germline V gene data show CDR1 as MGHDK and CDR2 as SYGVNS. The variable domain in full, with the rest retrieved from reference TRBV25-1 and TRBJ1-1, is EADIYQTPRYLVIGTGKKITLECSQTMGHDKMYWYQQDPGMELHLIHYSYGVNSTEKGDLSSESTVSRIRTEHFPLTLESARPSHTSQYLCASRFFASEAFFGQGTRLTVV.

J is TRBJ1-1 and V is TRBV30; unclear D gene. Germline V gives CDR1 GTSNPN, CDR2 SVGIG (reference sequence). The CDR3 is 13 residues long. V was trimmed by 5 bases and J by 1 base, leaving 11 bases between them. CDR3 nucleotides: TGTGCCTGGTCCCACAGAGCGAACACTGAAGCTTTCTTT. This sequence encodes CAWSHRANTEAFF.

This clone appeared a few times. CDR3 nucleotides: TGTGCCAGCAGAAGGAGGAACACTGAAGCTTTCTTT. Translated, it gives CASRRRNTEAFF. The chain employs TRBV6-5 and TRBJ1-1; D not certain. This CDR3 spans 12 amino acids. Per the germline V gene, CDR1 is MNHEY and CDR2 is SVGAGI. V lost 6 bases and J 1 base, leaving 6 bases between the germline ends.

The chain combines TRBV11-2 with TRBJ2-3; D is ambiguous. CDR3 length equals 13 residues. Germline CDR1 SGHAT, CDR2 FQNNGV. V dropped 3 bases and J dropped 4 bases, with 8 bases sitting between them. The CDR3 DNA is TGTGCCAGCAGCTTTAACCAGGCAGATACGCAGTATTTT. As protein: CASSFNQADTQYF.